This entry is about one TCR beta chain. The CDR3 is 12 residues long. From germline, CDR1 is MNHNS and CDR2 SASEGT. The ends were cut back, 2 bases at V and 7 bases at J, with 8 bases in the middle. This specimen comes from a study of cytomegalovirus exposure and HLA in healthy donors. PCR involved 60 Vbeta and 13 Jbeta primers. Assay used: immunoSEQ multiplex PCR; TCRdb lists only in-frame clones, some missing. The sample consists of 200,000 to 250,000 clones, about 75% of them appearing once. The sequence was obtained from a woman aged 25 to 39 in good health and CMV-seronegative. Sequences were obtained from PBMCs. V is TRBV6-1 and J is TRBJ1-1; D is unclear. The CDR3 spells CASSEISGEAFF. The CDR3 DNA sequence: TGTGCCAGCAGTGAAATTTCGGGTGAAGCTTTCTTT.